This entry is about one T cell receptor beta chain. Its specificity is not known. The data were obtained in a study of cytomegalovirus exposure and HLA in healthy donors. Background on the study: The same platform was used for the 120 validation repertoires and the roughly 680 first-cohort repertoires, a later analysis reported. Overall study findings and caveats: The classifier, whose performance was assessed in both the original and validation cohorts, reportedly diagnosed cytomegalovirus status with high specificity and sensitivity. Many donors carried some public TCRs, although rarity characterized most TCR sequences.

The length of the CDR3 is 14 residues. Germline-derived CDR1 and CDR2 are LNHDA and SQIVND (reference sequence). V lost 8 bases and J lost 2, with 15 bases in between. This table comes from immunoSEQ multiplex PCR, and its TCRdb copy is limited to in-frame clones, with some not included. The table shows 100,000 to 120,000 clones, with 85% to 90% occurring only once. The chain couples TRBV19 to TRBJ1-2; TRBD1 might be the D (6 bases). The source of this sequence is a woman in her twenties or thirties in good health and CMV-seropositive. The source material was PBMCs. CDR3 in amino acids: CASSYQGFNYGYTF. The CDR3 bases are TGTGCCAGTTCGTACCAGGGGTTCAACTATGGCTACACCTTC.